This note documents a single TCR beta chain sequence. The antigen is not known. A second PCR, run for about 7 to 11 cycles, used a sample-barcoded 5' primer plus a J-beta primer mix. TCRdb recomputed calls from the 5' RACE reads with MiXCR, one row per CDR3 protein. This table has hundreds of thousands of distinct CDR3 sequences, less than 45% appearing once. The authors drew ten milliliters of peripheral blood from each donor. This sample is drawn from a study of blood T cells in healthy people across ages. Study observations and caveats: Naive T cell percentage strongly correlated with TCR beta diversity. Any conclusive comparison of naive versus antigen-experienced cells was prevented by using unsorted PBMCs.

Sequencing input: blood. This clonotype was sampled from a man of 80 years or more in good health.

The CDR3 reads CASSLGGGGNTEAFF. CDR3 in DNA: TGTGCCAGCAGTTTAGGGGGAGGAGGGAACACTGAAGCTTTCTTT. The V and J genes are TRBV12-3 or TRBV12-4 and TRBJ1-1; D is unresolved. This CDR3 contains 15 residues. The germline V and J ends were trimmed by 1 base and 1 base, with 10 bases remaining between them.